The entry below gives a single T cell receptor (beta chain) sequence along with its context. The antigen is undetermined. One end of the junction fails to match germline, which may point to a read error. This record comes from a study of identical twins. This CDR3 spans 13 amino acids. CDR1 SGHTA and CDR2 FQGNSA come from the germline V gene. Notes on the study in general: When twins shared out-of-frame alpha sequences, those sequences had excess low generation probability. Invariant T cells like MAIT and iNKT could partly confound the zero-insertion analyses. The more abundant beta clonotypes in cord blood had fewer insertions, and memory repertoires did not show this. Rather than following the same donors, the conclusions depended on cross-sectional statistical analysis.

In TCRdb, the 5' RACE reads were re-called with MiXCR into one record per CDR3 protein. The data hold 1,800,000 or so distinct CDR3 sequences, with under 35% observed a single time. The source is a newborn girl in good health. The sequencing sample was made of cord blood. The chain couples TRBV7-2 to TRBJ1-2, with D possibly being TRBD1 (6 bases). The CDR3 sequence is CASSLDRNYGFTF. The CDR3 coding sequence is TGTGCCAGCAGCCTCGACAGGAACTATGGCTTCACCTTC.